This TCR beta chain was identified during a study of PD-1 blockade in classical Hodgkin lymphoma. This clone was found many times. Trimming removed 0 bases from V and 4 bases from J; junction bases left unmatched: 4. This CDR3 has 16 residues. The germline V gene encodes CDR1 SEHNR and CDR2 FQNEAQ (reference sequence). Every single patient, without exception, relapsed after autologous stem cell transplantation, and brentuximab vedotin exposure varied. Generated by immunoSEQ multiplex PCR, the TCRdb table keeps only in-frame clones and is missing some. The table lists tens of thousands of clones, around 78% of them singletons.

This sample comprised peripheral blood mononuclear cells (PBMCs), obtained before the second cycle of nivolumab. The chain combines TRBV7-9 with TRBJ2-7, with 12 bases lining up with TRBD2. The source of this sequence is a human donor with classical Hodgkin lymphoma. CDR3: CASSLAMTSGSYEQYF. CDR3 bases: TGTGCCAGCAGCTTAGCGATGACTAGCGGGAGTTACGAGCAGTACTTC.